What follows is one T cell receptor (beta chain) and its context. Here immunoSEQ multiplex PCR was the method, and the copy in TCRdb shows in-frame clones only, minus some. The sample carries 150,000 or so clones, 70% to 85% recorded once. Per the germline V gene, CDR1 is MNHNY and CDR2 is SVGAGI (reference sequence). V trimming: 7 bases; J trimming: 2 bases; junction bases outside the gene matches: 3. This CDR3 spans 13 amino acids. This sample stems from a study of blood T cell repertoires in COVID-19. The wider study: Italy, Spain and the United States were the sources of the convalescent and acute COVID-19 samples.

Sequenced: peripheral blood. This TCR was recovered from a man in his sixties who had recovered from COVID-19. V usage is TRBV6-6 and J usage is TRBJ2-7, with 9 nucleotides matching TRBD1. The CDR3 here is CASMDRGTYEQYF. The CDR3 region has the DNA TGTGCCAGCATGGACAGGGGAACCTACGAGCAGTACTTC.